This passage covers 26 T cell receptor beta chains from one sample sequenced in a study of cytomegalovirus exposure and HLA in healthy donors. 13 Jbeta primers and 60 Vbeta primers were used for the PCR. The protocol was immunoSEQ multiplex PCR, while the TCRdb copy is restricted to in-frame clones and leaves out a portion. The sample has about 120,000 clones, roughly 65% seen once. The sequenced sample was PBMCs. The receptors derive from a man aged 35 to 55 in good health and CMV-seropositive.

The V call is TRBV19, the J call TRBJ1-5; a possible D gene is TRBD1 (5 bases). The V and J ends lost 8 bases and 5 bases respectively, with 19 bases between them. The CDR3 is made up of 15 amino acids. CDR1 and CDR2 from the germline V gene are LNHDA and SQIVND (reference sequence). Here the CDR3 reads CASLRAGRVDQPQHF. CDR3 in DNA: TGTGCCAGTCTTAGGGCGGGACGGGTTGATCAGCCCCAGCATTTT.

V and J are TRBV28 and TRBJ2-7, with D perhaps matching TRBD1 (7 bases). Germline V gene lookup returns CDR1 MDHEN and CDR2 SYDVKM. V lost 4 bases, J lost 6 bases, and 19 bases lay in between. The CDR3 runs 15 residues. The CDR3 loop is CASSSQGVEGREQYF. CDR3 bases: TGTGCCAGCAGTTCCCAGGGGGTGGAGGGGCGCGAGCAGTACTTC.

The chain is built from TRBV27 and TRBJ2-2; weak D call: TRBD1 (6 bases). Germline CDR1 is MNHEY and CDR2 is SMNVEV (reference sequence). The CDR3 length is 15 residues. V lost 3 bases and J lost 6, with 14 bases in between. The CDR3 spells CASSFRGIAAGELFF. CDR3 nucleotide sequence: TGTGCCAGCAGTTTTAGGGGGATTGCGGCCGGGGAGCTGTTTTTT.

The chain couples TRBV29-1 to TRBJ2-3; D is perhaps TRBD1 (5 bases). Trimming pared 2 bases from V and 5 bases from J, leaving 14 bases between. Germline V lookup: CDR1 SQVTM, CDR2 ANQGSEA. The CDR3 covers 14 residues. The CDR3 here is CSVERTPGRDTQYF. The CDR3 DNA reads TGCAGCGTTGAAAGGACACCCGGACGAGATACGCAGTATTTT.

This clone was recorded a few times. The chain carries TRBV9 and TRBJ2-1, with 11 bases matching TRBD2. V trimming: 5 bases; J trimming: 8 bases; junction bases outside the gene matches: 9. The CDR3 is 15 amino acids. Germline CDR1 SGDLS, CDR2 YYNGEE. CDR3 loop: CASRLGTSGPYEQFF. Here the CDR3 DNA reads TGTGCCAGCAGGTTGGGGACTAGCGGTCCCTATGAGCAGTTCTTC.

This clone was picked up one time. This rearrangement joins TRBV18 to TRBJ2-7; 8 positions agree with TRBD1. The CDR3 is 15 amino acids. CDR1 is KGHSH, CDR2 LQKENI, per germline. The V gene end was trimmed by 6 bases and the J gene end by 0 bases; junction bases not matched to a gene: 7. CDR3 amino acids: CASSPRTGSSYEQYF. In nucleotides, the CDR3 is TGTGCCAGCTCCCCCCGGACAGGGAGCTCCTACGAGCAGTACTTC.

J is TRBJ1-1 and V is TRBV7-9, with a possible D match to TRBD1 (6 bases). Germline CDR1 SEHNR, CDR2 FQNEAQ (reference sequence). V dropped 5 bases and J dropped 4 bases, with 8 bases sitting between them. The CDR3 consists of 12 residues. Written as DNA, the CDR3 is TGTGCCAGCAGCGCAGGGGCCACTGAAGCTTTCTTT. Residues: CASSAGATEAFF.

This rearrangement joins TRBV30 to TRBJ1-6, with 9 positions matching TRBD1. The CDR3 loop spans 14 amino acids. V lost 1 base and J lost 10; bases outside the gene matches: 5. Germline-derived CDR1 and CDR2 are GTSNPN and SVGIG (reference sequence). CDR3 coding DNA: TGTGCCTGGAGTGGAACAGGGGGCGTCTCACCCCTCCACTTT. Translation: CAWSGTGGVSPLHF.

The chain is built from TRBV28 and TRBJ2-1; a possible D gene is TRBD2 (6 bases). Germline V gives CDR1 MDHEN, CDR2 SYDVKM. The CDR3 has 15 residues. Trimming pared 8 bases from V and 2 bases from J, leaving 16 bases between. Here the CDR3 reads CASANSGGTYNEQFF. The DNA for the CDR3 is TGTGCCAGCGCAAATTCAGGAGGGACCTACAATGAGCAGTTCTTC.

Here the CDR3 reads CASSMRRQGSTDTQYF. DNA of the CDR3: TGTGCCAGCAGTATGCGCCGACAGGGGAGCACAGATACGCAGTATTTT. V is TRBV27 and J is TRBJ2-3; 8 bases line up with TRBD1. V dropped 5 bases and J dropped 0; count of bases not matched to a gene: 7. The CDR3 extends over 16 amino acids. Per the germline V gene, CDR1 is MNHEY and CDR2 is SMNVEV (reference sequence).

In nucleotides, the CDR3 is TGTGCCAGCAGTTTAAAGAGTAACTATGGCTACACCTTC. Translation: CASSLKSNYGYTF. This chain uses TRBV27 with TRBJ1-2; D remains unclear. Trimming stripped 2 bases from V and 1 base from J, with 5 bases between. Germline V CDR1 and CDR2: MNHEY, SMNVEV (reference sequence). CDR3 length: 13 amino acids.

V usage is TRBV5-1 and J usage is TRBJ2-6; the D gene is possibly TRBD2 (5 bases). Per germline, CDR1 SGHRS and CDR2 YFSETQ. This CDR3 is 15 amino acids long. V lost 2 bases, J lost 0 bases, and 6 bases lay in between. This chain's CDR3 is CASSFEGSGANVLTF. The CDR3 DNA reads as TGCGCCAGCAGCTTCGAGGGCTCTGGGGCCAACGTCCTGACTTTC.

The genes are TRBV6-5 and TRBJ1-2; D uncertain. The germline V gene has CDR1 MNHEY and CDR2 SVGAGI. V gave up 6 bases and J gave up 3 bases, with 5 bases separating them. This CDR3 is 11 amino acids long. CDR3 coding DNA: TGTGCCAGCAGGGCATACTATGGCTACACCTTC. Amino acid sequence: CASRAYYGYTF.

The chain recombines TRBV9 with TRBJ2-5, with D possibly being TRBD2 (5 bases). V was pared by 5 bases and J by 1 base, with 12 bases between. The germline V gene encodes CDR1 SGDLS and CDR2 YYNGEE. The CDR3 sequence is 14 residues long. CDR3 in DNA: TGTGCCAGCAGTCTGCGGGCAGGCCAAGAGACCCAGTACTTC. Its translation: CASSLRAGQETQYF.

The rearrangement links TRBV18 to TRBJ1-6, with 7 bases matching TRBD1. The CDR3 is made up of 15 amino acids. In germline, CDR1 is KGHSH, CDR2 LQKENI. J was trimmed by 6 bases and V by 3 bases; bases with no gene match: 5. The CDR3 reads CASSPQGESNSPLHF. The DNA of the CDR3 is TGTGCCAGCTCACCGCAGGGGGAAAGTAATTCACCCCTCCACTTT. The full variable domain, with the rest looked up from reference TRBV18 and TRBJ1-6, is NAGVMQNPRHLVRRRGQEARLRCSPMKGHSHVYWYRQLPEEGLKFMVYLQKENIIDESGMPKERFSAEFPKEGPSILRIQQVVRGDSAAYFCASSPQGESNSPLHFGNGTRLTVT.

The table lists this clone with a few counts. The chain is built from TRBV27 and TRBJ2-7; perhaps TRBD1 as D (5 bases). Trimming took 4 bases from V and 7 from J, leaving 11 bases between them. The CDR3 has 12 residues. Germline CDR1 reads MNHEY; CDR2 reads SMNVEV (reference sequence). For the CDR3, the DNA is TGTGCCAGCAGTTCCCCAGGGTGGGAGCAGTACTTC. Its translation is CASSSPGWEQYF.

V is TRBV6-5 and J is TRBJ2-5, with D unresolved. The V end lost 6 bases, the J end lost 0 bases, and 11 bases lay between the germline ends. The CDR3 is made up of 14 amino acids. The germline gives CDR1 MNHEY, CDR2 SVGAGI. The CDR3 spells CASRLTGYQETQYF. The CDR3 region has the DNA TGTGCCAGCAGGTTGACCGGGTACCAAGAGACCCAGTACTTC.

This clone was counted once. The chain links TRBV5-1 to TRBJ2-5; TRBD1 aligns across 9 bases. The CDR3 is 16 amino acids. V gave up 0 bases and J gave up 5 bases; unmatched junction bases: 8. The germline gives CDR1 SGHRS, CDR2 YFSETQ. The CDR3 here is CASSLEGQGNFETQYF. CDR3 sequence (DNA): TGCGCCAGCAGCTTGGAGGGACAGGGAAATTTTGAGACCCAGTACTTC.

The chain employs TRBV2 and TRBJ2-3; possible D gene TRBD2, 6 bases. The germline gives CDR1 SNHLY, CDR2 FYNNEI. The CDR3 runs to 13 residues. Deletions cut 7 bases from V and 2 bases from J, with 10 bases between. Here the CDR3 DNA reads TGTGCCAGCACCGGAGGGCCCACAGATACGCAGTATTTT. It translates to CASTGGPTDTQYF.

The CDR3 sequence is CASGLVLANEQFF. Written as DNA, the CDR3 is TGTGCTAGTGGTTTGGTATTAGCAAATGAGCAGTTCTTC. The chain joins TRBV12-5 to TRBJ2-1; no clear D. Trimming removed 0 bases from V and 7 bases from J, with 7 bases in between. Germline V gene sequence: CDR1 LGHNT, CDR2 FRNRAP. This CDR3 is 13 amino acids long.

This clone was seen more than once but under ten times. The chain links TRBV6-1 to TRBJ1-4, with a weak D call TRBD1 (5 bases). The V end was cut by 7 bases, the J end by 8 bases, with 20 bases between. This CDR3 comprises 15 residues. The germline V gene encodes CDR1 MNHNS and CDR2 SASEGT. The CDR3 region has the DNA TGTGCCAGCACCTCGATGTCCCAGGGAAGGGAAAAACTGTTTTTT. Translating it yields CASTSMSQGREKLFF.

V and J are TRBV9 and TRBJ2-3; TRBD2 aligns across 9 bases. V shed 2 bases, J shed 6 bases, and the junction held 10 bases outside the gene matches. The CDR3 sequence is 16 residues long. Germline assignment: CDR1 SGDLS and CDR2 YYNGEE. The CDR3 reads CASSVGSGRVSDTQYF. The CDR3 DNA reads TGTGCCAGCAGCGTCGGTAGCGGGAGAGTTTCCGATACGCAGTATTTT.

This chain connects TRBV18 to TRBJ2-6; D is perhaps TRBD1 (6 bases). V lost 2 bases to trimming and J lost 2 bases, with 10 bases between them. Germline V gene data show CDR1 as KGHSH and CDR2 as LQKENI. CDR3 length: 16 amino acids. The CDR3 spells CASSPLSGAGANVLTF. The CDR3 DNA is TGTGCCAGCTCACCATTGTCAGGGGCTGGGGCCAACGTCCTGACTTTC.

This rearrangement joins TRBV10-3 to TRBJ1-4; 7 nucleotides align to TRBD1. V lost 10 bases, J lost 2 bases, and 7 bases stayed unmatched. Looked up from germline, CDR1 is ENHRY and CDR2 is SYGVKD. The CDR3 consists of 14 residues. CDR3 nucleotides: TGTGCCACCACAGGGGTTTCCACTAATGAAAAACTGTTTTTT. Its protein product is CATTGVSTNEKLFF.

This clone was found a few times. V and J are TRBV7-3 and TRBJ2-2; TRBD2 might be the D (6 bases). The CDR3 runs to 16 residues. Germline V gene data show CDR1 as SGHTA and CDR2 as FQGTGA. Trimming left V 5 bases short and J 2 bases short, with 15 bases between. CDR3 nucleotides: TGTGCCAGCAGCGCGCGGGGCGTATCAAACACCGGGGAGCTGTTTTTT. Protein product: CASSARGVSNTGELFF.

The V call is TRBV2, the J call TRBJ2-7; possibly TRBD2 for D (5 bases). CDR1 and CDR2 from the germline V gene are SNHLY and FYNNEI. CDR3 length: 13 amino acids. The V gene lost 0 bases and the J gene lost 2 bases, with 5 bases spanning the gap. CDR3 protein: CASSEAGAYEQYF. CDR3 bases: TGTGCCAGCAGTGAAGCGGGAGCCTACGAGCAGTACTTC.